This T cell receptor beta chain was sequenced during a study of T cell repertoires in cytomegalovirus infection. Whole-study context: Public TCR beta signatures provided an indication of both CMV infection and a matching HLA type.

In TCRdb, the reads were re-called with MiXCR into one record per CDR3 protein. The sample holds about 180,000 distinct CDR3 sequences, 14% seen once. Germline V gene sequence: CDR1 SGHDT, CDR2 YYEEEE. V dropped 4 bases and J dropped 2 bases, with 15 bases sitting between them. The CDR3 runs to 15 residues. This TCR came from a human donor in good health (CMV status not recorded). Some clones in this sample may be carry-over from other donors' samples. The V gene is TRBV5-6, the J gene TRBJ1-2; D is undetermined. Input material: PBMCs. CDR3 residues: CASSSLRQANYGYTF. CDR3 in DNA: TGTGCCAGCAGCAGTCTTCGGCAGGCCAACTATGGCTACACCTTC.